The 8 T cell receptor beta chains reported below all come from one sample, sequenced in a study of blood T cells in healthy people across ages. A second PCR, run for about 7 to 11 cycles, used a sample-barcoded 5' primer plus a J-beta primer mix. Using its own MiXCR run on the 5' RACE reads, TCRdb lists one record per CDR3 protein. The profile shows about 830,000 distinct CDR3 sequences, 58% of them singletons. The material sequenced was blood. These receptors were collected from a man under 40 in good health.

This chain joins TRBV20-1 and TRBJ2-7; 10 positions agree with TRBD2. V shed 6 bases, J shed 2 bases, and the junction held 10 bases outside the gene matches. This CDR3 comprises 15 residues. CDR1 DFQATT and CDR2 SNEGSKA come from the germline V gene (reference sequence). In DNA, the CDR3 is TGCAGTGCGTGGGACCCTAGCGGGGGAACCTACGAGCAGTACTTC. This sequence encodes CSAWDPSGGTYEQYF.

On this clonotype: The junction differs from germline at one of its ends, possibly a read error. V gene TRBV12-3 or TRBV12-4 combines with J gene TRBJ2-3; 7 nucleotides align to TRBD1. The CDR3 sequence is 14 residues long. CDR3 in amino acids: CVSSFRGTADTQYF. The CDR3 DNA is TGTGTCAGCAGTTTCAGAGGGACAGCAGATACGCAGTATTTT.

Only a few counts were recorded for this clonotype. CDR3 bases: TGCGCCAGCAGCTCCCTTGGGGACGGGGCCTACGAGCAGTACTTC. It translates to CASSSLGDGAYEQYF. The chain joins TRBV5-1 to TRBJ2-7; D is perhaps TRBD1 or TRBD2 (5 bases each). CDR3 length: 15 residues. CDR1 is SGHRS, CDR2 YFSETQ, per germline. Trimming left V 3 bases short and J 2 bases short, with 15 bases between.

This clonotype was counted between two and nine times. This rearrangement joins TRBV20-1 to TRBJ1-2, with a weak D call TRBD1 (6 bases). V was cut by 0 bases and J by 3 bases, with 14 bases left in between. Germline CDR1 DFQATT, CDR2 SNEGSKA (reference sequence). The length of the CDR3 is 15 residues. CDR3 bases: TGCAGTGCTAGAGATTCGATGAGGGGGGACTATGGCTACACCTTC. It encodes CSARDSMRGDYGYTF.

This rearrangement joins TRBV7-6 to TRBJ2-1, with D possibly being TRBD1 or TRBD2 (5 bases each). The V end lost 10 bases, the J end lost 7 bases, and 17 bases lay between the germline ends. This CDR3 has 13 residues. Germline assignment: CDR1 SGHVS and CDR2 FNYEAQ. Written as DNA, the CDR3 is TGTGCCACCCAATCCGGGGCCTCAAATGAGCAGTTCTTC. Translating gives CATQSGASNEQFF.

This clonotype was found a few times. Being one base from a much bigger clone, this may be a read error. This chain links TRBV7-2 with TRBJ2-7, with TRBD1 as a possible D gene (5 bases). Looked up from germline, CDR1 is SGHTA and CDR2 is FQGNSA. The CDR3 has 14 amino acids. Between the trimmed V and J ends, which lost 5 bases and 0 bases, there was a span of 11 bases. The CDR3 DNA reads as TGTGCCAGCAGCGTCCAGGGTACCTCCTACGAGCAGTACTTC. This encodes CASSVQGTSYEQYF.

This sequence joins TRBV18 and TRBJ2-7; D possibly corresponds to TRBD1 (7 bases). Germline CDR1 is KGHSH and CDR2 is LQKENI. Trimming took off 5 bases at V and 7 bases at J, with 15 bases between the two ends. CDR3 size: 13 residues. CDR3 coding DNA: TGTGCCAGCTCAACAGGGGAGGCGAGAGAGCAGTACTTC. This encodes CASSTGEAREQYF.

The genes are TRBV11-1 and TRBJ2-7; D is perhaps TRBD1 or TRBD2 (6 bases each). CDR1 is SGHAT, CDR2 FQDESV, per germline (reference sequence). The CDR3 totals 13 residues. V was clipped by 8 bases and J by 6 bases, with 17 bases between them. The CDR3 sequence is CASLQTEGGEQYF. The CDR3 coding sequence is TGTGCCAGCTTGCAGACAGAGGGGGGCGAGCAGTACTTC.